The T cell receptor beta chain described here comes from a study of cytomegalovirus exposure and HLA in healthy donors. Primers included in the PCR were 60 Vbeta and 13 Jbeta primers. This table comes from immunoSEQ multiplex PCR, and its TCRdb copy is limited to in-frame clones, with some not included. The data contain fewer than 250,000 clones, about 76% of them singletons. Study observations and caveats: Using a false discovery rate of 0.05, a later analysis showed that 16,951 TCR beta sequences were associated with HLA alleles. Productive rates of about 90% or about 30% were seen for most TCR beta V segments in an earlier analysis. TCR beta V- and J-gene trimming was later associated with a missense DCLRE1C variant.

To note about this clone: Antigen specificity is unknown.

The V gene lost 2 bases and the J gene lost 0 bases, with 14 bases spanning the gap. The CDR3 sequence is 18 residues long. CDR1 and CDR2 (germline): KGHSH, LQKENI. The sequenced material came from PBMCs. This chain uses TRBV18 with TRBJ2-6; D perhaps matches TRBD1 (6 bases). The sequence came from a woman aged 45-59 years in good health and CMV-seronegative. The CDR3 loop reads CASSPSEGDYSGANVLTF. As DNA, the CDR3 is TGTGCCAGCTCACCAAGCGAGGGGGATTACTCTGGGGCCAACGTCCTGACTTTC.